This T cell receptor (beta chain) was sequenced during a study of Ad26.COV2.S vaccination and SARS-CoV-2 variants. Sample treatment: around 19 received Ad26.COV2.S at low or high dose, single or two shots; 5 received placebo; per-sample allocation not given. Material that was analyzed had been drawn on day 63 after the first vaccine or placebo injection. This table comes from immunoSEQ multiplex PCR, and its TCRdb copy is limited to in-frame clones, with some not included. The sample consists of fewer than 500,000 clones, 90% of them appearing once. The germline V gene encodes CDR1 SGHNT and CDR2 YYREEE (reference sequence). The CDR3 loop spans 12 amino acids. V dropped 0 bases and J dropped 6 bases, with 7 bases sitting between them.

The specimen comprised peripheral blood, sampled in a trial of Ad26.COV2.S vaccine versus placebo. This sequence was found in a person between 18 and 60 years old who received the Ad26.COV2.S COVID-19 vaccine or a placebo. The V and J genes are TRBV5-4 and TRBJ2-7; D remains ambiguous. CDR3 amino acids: CASSLEWREQYF. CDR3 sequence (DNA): TGTGCCAGCAGCTTGGAATGGCGCGAGCAGTACTTC.